One sample yielded the 17 T cell receptor beta chains listed below, sequenced in a study of STAT3 mutations in large granular lymphocyte leukemia. Overall study findings and caveats: Every T-LGLL patient had at least one immunodominant TCRbeta clonotype.

Clones were read by immunoSEQ multiplex PCR, and TCRdb kept only the in-frame ones, dropping some. The repertoire has 6,000 or so clones, about 32% of them found once; the top ten carry about 15%. These receptors are not linked to any known antigen. The sample comprised peripheral blood mononuclear cells. These receptor sequences come from a woman between 35 and 50 years old with T-cell large granular lymphocyte leukemia. Some clones in this sample may be carry-over from other donors' samples.

In its sample, this clone is medium-sized. The chain carries TRBV7-3 and TRBJ1-2, with TRBD1 identical over 7 bases. V lost 4 bases, J lost 5 bases, and 13 bases stayed unmatched. This CDR3 has 16 amino acids. The germline CDR1 and CDR2 sequences are SGHTA and FQGTGA. The CDR3 loop is CASSSEPGQLTYGYTF. CDR3 nucleotide sequence: TGTGCCAGCAGCTCCGAGCCGGGACAGCTCACTTATGGCTACACCTTC.

CDR3 bases: TGTGCCAGCAGTTTAGAGGGGCAGGGTGACCAGCCCCAGCATTTT. Its protein is CASSLEGQGDQPQHF. The chain joins TRBV28 to TRBJ1-5; tentatively, D is TRBD1 (5 bases). V was clipped by 2 bases and J by 7 bases, with 15 bases between them. Germline CDR1 is MDHEN and CDR2 is SYDVKM. CDR3 length equals 15 residues. Using reference TRBV28 and TRBJ1-5 for the parts outside the CDR3, the full variable domain is DVKVTQSSRYLVKRTGEKVFLECVQDMDHENMFWYRQDPGLGLRLIYFSYDVKMKEKGDIPEGYSVSREKKERFSLILESASTNQTSMYLCASSLEGQGDQPQHFGDGTRLSIL.

This clone was counted only a few times. The chain links TRBV5-5 to TRBJ2-7; D may be TRBD1 (6 bases). CDR3 length: 15 amino acids. Germline CDR1 is SGHKS and CDR2 is YYEKEE (reference sequence). Trimming took off 4 bases at V and 4 bases at J, with 18 bases between the two ends. As DNA, the CDR3 is TGTGCCAGCAGCGTCAGGGGCACAGGACTTTACGAGCAGTACTTC. It specifies CASSVRGTGLYEQYF.

V usage is TRBV14 and J usage is TRBJ2-7; no clear D gene. The CDR3 loop spans 11 amino acids. V lost 4 bases and J lost 0, with 1 base in between. In germline, CDR1 is SGHDN, CDR2 FVKESK. The DNA for the CDR3 is TGTGCCAGCAGCCTCTCCTACGAGCAGTACTTC. Translating it yields CASSLSYEQYF.

This clone was found a few times. The CDR3 loop reads CASSLWGITYEQYF. The CDR3 coding sequence is TGCGCCAGCAGCTTGTGGGGTATCACCTACGAGCAGTACTTC. This sequence joins TRBV5-1 and TRBJ2-7; D gene uncertain. CDR3 size: 14 residues. Germline values: CDR1 SGHRS, CDR2 YFSETQ. V shed 1 base and J shed 2 bases, with 10 bases lying between them.

This clone was detected only a few times. The CDR3 DNA follows: TGTGCCAGCAGCACCCGACGGCTGAACACTGAAGCTTTCTTT. Amino acid sequence: CASSTRRLNTEAFF. The rearrangement uses TRBV7-2 and TRBJ1-1; no firm D call. The CDR3 is 14 residues long. Deletions cut 5 bases from V and 0 bases from J, with 10 bases between. The germline V gene encodes CDR1 SGHTA and CDR2 FQGNSA.

This clone was seen more than once but under ten times. The chain combines TRBV6-5 with TRBJ2-7; maybe TRBD1 (5 bases). V was cut by 2 bases and J by 0 bases, with 11 bases left in between. Germline values: CDR1 MNHEY, CDR2 SVGAGI. CDR3 length equals 15 residues. The CDR3 sequence is CASSYQGRSSYEQYF. Here the CDR3 DNA reads TGTGCCAGCAGTTACCAGGGCAGAAGCTCCTACGAGCAGTACTTC.

This rearrangement joins TRBV5-1 to TRBJ2-3; 7 bases are shared with TRBD2. CDR3 length equals 17 residues. CDR1 is SGHRS, CDR2 YFSETQ, per germline. Trimming at V came to 0 bases and at J to 6 bases, leaving 13 bases not matched to a gene. CDR3 bases: TGCGCCAGCAGCTTGGCCGGGGGGACTATCGCATTGGATACGCAGTATTTT. This sequence encodes CASSLAGGTIALDTQYF.

This sequence joins TRBV5-1 and TRBJ2-5; 11 nucleotides agree with TRBD2. Germline V lookup: CDR1 SGHRS, CDR2 YFSETQ. The CDR3 consists of 16 residues. J was trimmed by 1 base and V by 4 bases; bases with no gene match: 6. In DNA form, the CDR3 reads TGCGCCAGCAGCCTACAACTAGCGGGGGCCCAAGAGACCCAGTACTTC. It is translated as CASSLQLAGAQETQYF.

This clone showed up just a few times. This chain connects TRBV9 to TRBJ1-1; no clear D. CDR1 SGDLS and CDR2 YYNGEE come from the germline V gene. The CDR3 has 16 residues. The ends were cut back, 0 bases at V and 5 bases at J, with 17 bases in the middle. Here the CDR3 reads CASSVGEVRPGTEAFF. The CDR3 region has the DNA TGTGCCAGCAGCGTAGGAGAGGTCCGGCCAGGTACTGAAGCTTTCTTT.

This rearrangement joins TRBV9 to TRBJ1-2; D is uncertain. This CDR3 has 15 amino acids. V was pared by 0 bases and J by 3 bases, with 12 bases between. Germline V gives CDR1 SGDLS, CDR2 YYNGEE. The CDR3 loop reads CASSVAPGGDYGYTF. The CDR3 DNA follows: TGTGCCAGCAGCGTAGCGCCGGGCGGAGACTATGGCTACACCTTC.

This chain uses TRBV28 with TRBJ2-1; no reliable D call. Germline V gene sequence: CDR1 MDHEN, CDR2 SYDVKM. The CDR3 totals 13 residues. Trimming cost V 10 bases and J 3 bases, with 13 bases left between them. Here the CDR3 reads CATLGEVYNEQFF. The CDR3 DNA reads as TGTGCCACCCTCGGAGAGGTCTACAATGAGCAGTTCTTC.

This clone was recorded once. The chain uses TRBV19 and TRBJ1-5, with D unresolved. CDR3 size: 12 residues. Germline values: CDR1 LNHDA, CDR2 SQIVND (reference sequence). V shed 3 bases and J shed 14 bases, with 14 bases lying between them. The CDR3 loop is CASSIPQSPKHF. DNA of the CDR3: TGTGCCAGTAGTATTCCTCAAAGCCCCAAGCATTTT.

This clone was counted once. The CDR3 DNA reads as TGCGCCAGCAGCTCTGACCCAGGGCGAGGGCAGTTCTTC. Translation gives CASSSDPGRGQFF. V is TRBV5-1 and J is TRBJ2-1; perhaps TRBD1 as D (5 bases). The CDR3 sequence is 13 residues long. Germline V gives CDR1 SGHRS, CDR2 YFSETQ. V gave up 3 bases and J gave up 12 bases, with 16 bases separating them.

This clone was seen only a few times. The chain has TRBV18 and TRBJ2-5, with 9 positions matching TRBD2. Per germline, CDR1 KGHSH and CDR2 LQKENI. The length of the CDR3 is 16 residues. Germline trimming cut 3 bases from V and 4 bases from J; bases unmatched to any gene: 9. Written as DNA, the CDR3 is TGTGCCAGCTCACCCCCGGGCGGGAGGGCCGCAGAGACCCAGTACTTC. It yields the protein CASSPPGGRAAETQYF.

The V and J genes are TRBV30 and TRBJ2-5; 8 nucleotides match TRBD1. CDR3 length: 15 amino acids. J lost 5 bases, V lost 3 bases, and 11 bases had no gene match. Per germline, CDR1 GTSNPN and CDR2 SVGIG (reference sequence). CDR3 DNA: TGTGCCTGGAGGGGACCCAGGGGGCGAGGGGAGACCCAGTACTTC. It specifies CAWRGPRGRGETQYF. The whole variable domain, filled in from reference TRBV30 and TRBJ2-5, reads SQTIHQWPATLVQPVGSPLSLECTVEGTSNPNLYWYRQAAGRGLQLLFYSVGIGQISSEVPQNLSASRPQDRQFILSSKKLLLSDSGFYLCAWRGPRGRGETQYFGPGTRLLVL.

This rearrangement joins TRBV29-1 to TRBJ2-2; 9 nucleotides match TRBD1. The CDR3 length is 13 residues. The V gene end was trimmed by 7 bases and the J gene end by 1 base; junction bases not matched to a gene: 1. Germline lookup yields CDR1 SQVTM and CDR2 ANQGSEA. The CDR3 is CSEGQGNTGELFF. The CDR3 nucleotides are TGCAGCGAGGGACAGGGGAACACCGGGGAGCTGTTTTTT.